The 29 T cell receptor beta chains below come from one sample, sequenced in a study of T-cell memory formation after mild COVID-19. TCRdb passed the 5' RACE reads through MiXCR, listing each CDR3 protein once. The table shows roughly 250,000 distinct CDR3 sequences, with about a sixth occurring only once. Source material: PBMCs or a T cell subset sorted from them (not recorded which). These receptor sequences come from a man younger than 30 who had mild COVID-19 (a few samples of this study predate the infection). Cell type and time point are not known.

V and J are TRBV9 and TRBJ2-7; no clear D. CDR3 size: 13 residues. V lost 1 base to trimming and J lost 1 base, with 6 bases between them. Germline CDR1 is SGDLS and CDR2 is YYNGEE. CDR3 sequence (DNA): TGTGCCAGCAGCGTAAGGGCGTCCTACGAGCAGTACTTC. This gives the protein CASSVRASYEQYF.

This clonotype was counted ten times or more. The chain employs TRBV6-4 and TRBJ1-6; the D is unclear. CDR1 MRHNA and CDR2 SNTAGT come from the germline V gene. V shed 0 bases and J shed 15 bases, with 9 bases lying between them. The CDR3 runs to 12 residues. CDR3 DNA: TGTGCCAGCAGTGACTCGTCGGTACACCTCCACTTT. Residues: CASSDSSVHLHF.

This clonotype showed up just a few times. The CDR3 sequence is CASRIEGLGTYGYTF. The DNA for the CDR3 is TGTGCCAGCAGAATCGAAGGTCTCGGGACGTATGGCTACACCTTC. The chain is built from TRBV6-6 and TRBJ1-2; D is perhaps TRBD1 (5 bases). Looked up from germline, CDR1 is MNHNY and CDR2 is SVGAGI (reference sequence). Trimming pared 6 bases from V and 5 bases from J, leaving 19 bases between. The CDR3 is 15 amino acids.

Notes on this clonotype: A much more abundant neighbour one base away suggests this may be a read error. The chain recombines TRBV28 with TRBJ1-5; D is uncertain. The germline V gene encodes CDR1 MDHEN and CDR2 SYDVKM. The CDR3 is 15 amino acids. CDR3 sequence reads: CASRTMGSGNQPKHF. The CDR3 DNA reads TGTGCCAGCAGGACGATGGGGTCGGGCAATCAGCCCAAGCATTTT.

This clonotype was detected only a few times. This chain uses TRBV12-3 or TRBV12-4 with TRBJ2-5; possible D gene TRBD2, 6 bases. The CDR3 covers 14 residues. V dropped 3 bases and J dropped 4 bases, with 12 bases sitting between them. The CDR3 DNA sequence: TGTGCCAGCAGTTTTTTCGGGGGACCAGAGACCCAGTACTTC. This sequence encodes CASSFFGGPETQYF.

This clonotype was observed a few times. This rearrangement joins TRBV23-1 to TRBJ1-1; the D is unclear. TRBV23-1 is treated as an ORF (open reading frame) with a function not yet certain. The CDR3 contains 13 residues. The ends were cut back, 0 bases at V and 10 bases at J, with 12 bases in the middle. The CDR3 protein is CASSQSYFVGAFF. As DNA, the CDR3 is TGCGCCAGCAGTCAATCGTATTTCGTTGGAGCTTTCTTT.

This clonotype was seen repeatedly, ten times or more. V usage is TRBV7-6 and J usage is TRBJ2-5; no definite D call. This CDR3 has 12 amino acids. Germline V gene lookup returns CDR1 SGHVS and CDR2 FNYEAQ. V gave up 5 bases and J gave up 1 base, with 5 bases separating them. CDR3 coding DNA: TGTGCCAGCAGCCCGGTCCAAGAGACCCAGTACTTC. It translates to CASSPVQETQYF.

The sample holds a few counts of this clonotype. The V and J genes are TRBV27 and TRBJ1-1; maybe TRBD1 (6 bases). From germline, CDR1 is MNHEY and CDR2 SMNVEV (reference sequence). Trimming cost V 1 base and J 1 base, with 7 bases left between them. This CDR3 has 14 amino acids. Here the CDR3 DNA reads TGTGCCAGCAGTTTATACAGGGCGAACACTGAAGCTTTCTTT. Its protein product is CASSLYRANTEAFF.

V gene TRBV2 combines with J gene TRBJ2-1; D gene ambiguous. Germline-derived CDR1 and CDR2 are SNHLY and FYNNEI. The V and J ends lost 1 base and 2 bases respectively, with 9 bases between them. The CDR3 spans 15 residues. The CDR3 DNA is TGTGCCAGCAGTGAAGGCCCTGTAGCCTACAATGAGCAGTTCTTC. It is translated as CASSEGPVAYNEQFF.

This clonotype was detected a few times. The V call is TRBV20-1, the J call TRBJ2-3; maybe TRBD2 (7 bases). Trimming pared 3 bases from V and 0 bases from J, leaving 13 bases between. Germline V lookup: CDR1 DFQATT, CDR2 SNEGSKA (reference sequence). CDR3 length: 15 residues. For the CDR3, the DNA is TGCAGTGCTAGCTTACGGGGGGCTAGCACAGATACGCAGTATTTT. The encoded protein is CSASLRGASTDTQYF.

V gene TRBV5-1 combines with J gene TRBJ1-1; D gene ambiguous. With 4 bases removed from V and 1 base from J, the gap between germline ends came to 8 bases. Germline CDR1 SGHRS, CDR2 YFSETQ. The CDR3 has 13 residues. The CDR3 spells CASSVDPNTEAFF. The CDR3 coding sequence is TGCGCCAGCAGCGTGGACCCGAACACTGAAGCTTTCTTT.

This clonotype was counted only a few times. The genes are TRBV19 and TRBJ2-4, with no clear D. Germline V gives CDR1 LNHDA, CDR2 SQIVND (reference sequence). This CDR3 has 14 amino acids. Trimming took 7 bases from V and 1 from J, leaving 11 bases between them. The CDR3 DNA follows: TGTGCCAGTACCTGGGATGGGGCCAAAAACATTCAGTACTTC. It encodes CASTWDGAKNIQYF.

This clonotype was picked up a small number of times. The chain combines TRBV5-5 with TRBJ1-3; D is possibly TRBD1 (5 bases). CDR3 length equals 14 residues. The germline gives CDR1 SGHKS, CDR2 YYEKEE (reference sequence). V was clipped by 4 bases and J by 11 bases, with 19 bases between them. Written as DNA, the CDR3 is TGTGCCAGCAGCGTGATCGGGGCGCAGAGAGCCATATATTTT. Translation gives CASSVIGAQRAIYF.

This chain uses TRBV20-1 with TRBJ1-2; TRBD1 agrees at 9 bases. This CDR3 contains 15 residues. Germline loops: CDR1 DFQATT, CDR2 SNEGSKA (reference sequence). J gave up 2 bases and V 6 bases, and 10 bases lay outside the gene matches. This CDR3 reads CSAMGQGIWNYGYTF. The DNA for the CDR3 is TGCAGTGCCATGGGACAGGGAATTTGGAACTATGGCTACACCTTC.

The V call is TRBV11-1, the J call TRBJ2-1; 7 nucleotides align to TRBD1. After removal of 3 bases from V and 10 bases from J, the junction contained 9 bases not matched to a gene. Germline V gene sequence: CDR1 SGHAT, CDR2 FQDESV (reference sequence). The CDR3 is 14 residues long. This CDR3 is CASSLEQGMLEQFF. The CDR3 region has the DNA TGTGCCAGCAGCTTGGAACAGGGGATGTTAGAGCAGTTCTTC.

This clonotype was picked up many times. This chain's CDR3 is CASSLYYTDTQYF. The CDR3 nucleotides are TGTGCCAGCAGCTTATACTACACAGATACGCAGTATTTT. The chain couples TRBV7-3 to TRBJ2-3; D is unclear. This CDR3 has 13 residues. CDR1 SGHTA and CDR2 FQGTGA come from the germline V gene. Trimming left V 2 bases short and J 2 bases short, with 5 bases between.

This clonotype was observed a few times. The chain employs TRBV5-4 and TRBJ2-7; D may match TRBD1 or TRBD2 (6 bases each). This CDR3 is built from 16 residues. V lost 0 bases and J lost 3, with 16 bases in between. Germline CDR1 and CDR2: SGHNT and YYREEE (reference sequence). For the CDR3, the DNA is TGTGCCAGCAGCTTGGAAGGCAGGGGAGGTAGCTACGAGCAGTACTTC. This translates into CASSLEGRGGSYEQYF.

This clonotype was counted many times. The chain recombines TRBV7-3 with TRBJ1-1; the D is unclear. CDR1 SGHTA and CDR2 FQGTGA come from the germline V gene. The V gene lost 2 bases and the J gene lost 6 bases, with 10 bases spanning the gap. The CDR3 is made up of 13 amino acids. CDR3 loop: CASSLVPSAEAFF. CDR3 DNA sequence: TGTGCCAGCAGCTTAGTCCCCTCCGCTGAAGCTTTCTTT.

This clonotype was seen a handful of times. The chain joins TRBV20-1 to TRBJ2-5; 9 positions agree with TRBD1. CDR3 length: 15 amino acids. Germline V CDR1 and CDR2: DFQATT, SNEGSKA (reference sequence). V shed 3 bases and J 5 bases; nucleotides not matched to a gene: 10. The CDR3 sequence is CSARQDRGGRETQYF. CDR3 coding DNA: TGCAGTGCTAGGCAGGACAGGGGAGGGCGGGAGACCCAGTACTTC.

The chain couples TRBV12-3 or TRBV12-4 to TRBJ2-3; 13 bases map to TRBD2. The CDR3 spans 16 residues. The junction had 13 bases not matched to a gene; V was cut back by 8 bases and J by 8 bases. The CDR3 loop is CASGEEGLAGSGTQYF. CDR3 DNA sequence: TGTGCCAGCGGAGAAGAGGGACTAGCGGGGAGCGGTACGCAGTATTTT.

This chain joins TRBV6-2 or TRBV6-3 and TRBJ2-3, with unresolved D. Trimming cost V 6 bases and J 0 bases, with 7 bases left between them. CDR1 is MNHEY, CDR2 SVGEGT, per germline. This CDR3 region has 13 residues. CDR3 in amino acids: CASRPRSTDTQYF. CDR3 sequence (DNA): TGTGCCAGCAGACCGCGGAGCACAGATACGCAGTATTTT.

The genes are TRBV7-9 and TRBJ1-5, with a possible D match to TRBD1 (6 bases). The CDR3 is made up of 15 amino acids. Germline values: CDR1 SEHNR, CDR2 FQNEAQ (reference sequence). The V end lost 4 bases, the J end lost 4 bases, and 14 bases lay between the germline ends. The DNA of the CDR3 is TGTGCCAGCAGCTCTATCCAGGGGATAAATCAGCCCCAGCATTTT. This codes for CASSSIQGINQPQHF.

This sequence joins TRBV18 and TRBJ1-1; D gene uncertain. The CDR3 extends over 13 amino acids. Germline V gives CDR1 KGHSH, CDR2 LQKENI. Trimming took 3 bases from V and 5 from J, leaving 10 bases between them. CDR3 residues: CASSPWTDTEAFF. For the CDR3, the DNA is TGTGCCAGCTCACCCTGGACTGATACTGAAGCTTTCTTT.

The chain couples TRBV5-1 to TRBJ2-7; no definite D call. The V end was cut by 0 bases, the J end by 0 bases, with 10 bases between. Germline lookup yields CDR1 SGHRS and CDR2 YFSETQ. The CDR3 covers 15 residues. CDR3 sequence: CASSLDPGASYEQYV. The DNA for the CDR3 is TGCGCCAGCAGCTTGGATCCAGGCGCCTCCTACGAGCAGTACGTC.

The chain joins TRBV14 to TRBJ2-3, with 10 bases aligning to TRBD2. This CDR3 region has 15 residues. V gave up 2 bases and J gave up 4 bases; unmatched junction bases: 3. Germline assignment: CDR1 SGHDN and CDR2 FVKESK. This CDR3 is CASSQLAGEADTQYF. The CDR3 DNA is TGTGCCAGCAGCCAACTAGCGGGGGAGGCAGATACGCAGTATTTT.

This chain uses TRBV5-5 with TRBJ1-1; D not certain. Germline CDR1 reads SGHKS; CDR2 reads YYEKEE (reference sequence). The CDR3 has 13 amino acids. The V and J ends lost 0 bases and 6 bases respectively, with 9 bases between them. CDR3 bases: TGTGCCAGCAGCTTGGACCAGACCTCTGAAGCTTTCTTT. It translates to CASSLDQTSEAFF.

This clonotype has just a few counts. The rearrangement links TRBV7-2 to TRBJ2-2, with D possibly TRBD1 on 6 matching bases. CDR1 and CDR2 from the germline V gene are SGHTA and FQGNSA. This CDR3 is built from 14 residues. Trimming cost V 11 bases and J 6 bases, with 19 bases left between them. The CDR3 sequence: CAGRTGHRAGELFF. The CDR3 nucleotides read TGTGCCGGCCGGACGGGACATCGCGCCGGGGAGCTGTTTTTT.

This clonotype has more than one count but fewer than ten. The chain uses TRBV30 and TRBJ2-7, with D perhaps TRBD2 (5 bases). Germline V gene sequence: CDR1 GTSNPN, CDR2 SVGIG (reference sequence). The CDR3 spans 11 residues. The V and J ends lost 5 bases and 4 bases respectively, with 9 bases between them. This CDR3 reads CAWGRRYEQYF. In nucleotides, the CDR3 is TGTGCCTGGGGTAGGAGGTACGAGCAGTACTTC.

The chain couples TRBV14 to TRBJ2-3, with 8 positions matching TRBD2. J gave up 6 bases and V 4 bases, and 6 bases lay outside the gene matches. The CDR3 covers 14 residues. Germline V CDR1 and CDR2: SGHDN, FVKESK. CDR3 region: CASSPFGGVDTQYF. CDR3 bases: TGTGCCAGCAGCCCCTTCGGGGGGGTGGATACGCAGTATTTT.